Below, one T cell receptor beta chain is given with its context. The data derive from a study of T-cell reconstitution after alpha-beta-depleted transplantation in children. Unique molecular identifiers tagged the TCRbeta library. One entry per CDR3 protein results from TCRdb running MiXCR on the PCR reads. Among roughly 500,000 distinct CDR3 sequences listed, about an eighth were seen once. This CDR3 contains 13 residues. Germline lookup yields CDR1 ENHRY and CDR2 SYGVKD. V dropped 4 bases and J dropped 3 bases, with 9 bases sitting between them. The V gene is TRBV10-3, the J gene TRBJ2-5; the D is unclear. Sequenced here: PBMCs from the stem cell graft donor, sampled from the stem cell graft. The sequence came from a human donor who donated a stem cell graft to a child with combined immunodeficiency. The CDR3 here is CAISARVEETQYF. The DNA of the CDR3 is TGTGCCATCAGTGCTAGGGTAGAAGAGACCCAGTACTTC.